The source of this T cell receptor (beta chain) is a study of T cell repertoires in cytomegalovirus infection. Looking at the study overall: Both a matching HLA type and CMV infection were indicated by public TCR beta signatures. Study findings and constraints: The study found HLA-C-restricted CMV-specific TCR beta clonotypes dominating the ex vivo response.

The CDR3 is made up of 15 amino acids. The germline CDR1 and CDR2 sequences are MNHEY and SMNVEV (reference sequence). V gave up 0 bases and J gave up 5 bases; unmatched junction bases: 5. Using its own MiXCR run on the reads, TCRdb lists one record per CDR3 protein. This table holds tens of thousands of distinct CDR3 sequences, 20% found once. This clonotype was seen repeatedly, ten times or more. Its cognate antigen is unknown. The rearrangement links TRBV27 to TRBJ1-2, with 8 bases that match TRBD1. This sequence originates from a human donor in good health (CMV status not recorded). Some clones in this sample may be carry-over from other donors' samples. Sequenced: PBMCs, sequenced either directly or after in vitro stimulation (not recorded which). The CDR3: CASSLSAGGFYGYTF. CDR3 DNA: TGTGCCAGCAGTTTATCGGCAGGGGGCTTTTATGGCTACACCTTC.